This T cell receptor beta chain emerged from a study of blood T cells in healthy people across ages (dated by TCRdb to the mid-2010s). Regarding the complete study: In model experiments, roughly one uniquely barcoded TCR beta cDNA molecule per two T cells was captured by template switching. To avoid experimental bias, donors of different ages were randomly spread across the sequencing lanes. Donors were grouped into four age groups: young (average roughly 16 years), middle-aged (39), aged (roughly 67) and long-lived (about 82). Using the same blood draw, the study looked at two additional independent replicas of 1 million unique cDNA reads for two donors, one aged 18 to 30 and the other aged 80 or older. Age-related changes in TCR beta repertoire diversity were measured in the study by deep sequencing normalized with unique cDNA molecular identifiers. The paper as a whole reports these results and caveats: As age increased, observed TCR beta diversity per million T cells dropped in a roughly linear way, and a significant reduction was already evident by age about 36. The CMV infection status of donors was not known, potentially confounding age-related changes in expanded clonotypes. The long-lived group showed more naive CD4+ T cells, fewer expanded clones and increased TCR diversity than the aged group, suggesting age selection. Estimates of total diversity based on one million sequenced T cells were regarded as lower bounds and as underestimates. A strong correlation was found between observed TCR beta diversity and the percentage of naive T cells measured by flow cytometry. Conclusive comparison of naive and antigen-experienced compartments was prevented by the profiling of bulk unsorted PBMCs.

Library preparation employed 5' RACE. The sequencer was an Illumina HiSeq 2500. A second roughly 7 to 11 cycle PCR used a sample-barcoded 5' primer and a J-beta primer mix. Each TCR beta cDNA molecule received a unique molecular identifier from a template-switch 5' adaptor carrying 12 random nucleotides. At least 2.5 million CDR3-containing paired-end reads were obtained from each sample. All of the RNA was converted into first-strand cDNA using the Mint cDNA synthesis kit, with a TRBC-specific oligonucleotide serving as the primer. Following uracil-DNA glycosylase treatment, all cDNA underwent a first 18-cycle PCR with the universal primers M1SS and BC2_uni_R. The original pipeline was this. Normalization of each sample was performed by random selection of 1 million high-quality reads, each carrying a distinct molecular identifier. Reads sharing molecular identifiers were discarded rather than binned into consensus sequences. MiTCR, set to a Q25 quality threshold and the strictest error-elimination algorithm, was used for CDR3 identification, clonotype clustering and error correction. A nonparametric unseen species model with Euler transformation was used to estimate a lower bound on total TCR beta diversity. TCRdb ran its own pipeline on the public reads, namely fastp trimming at Q25 and MiXCR clone calling, and kept in-frame beta chains. Each record represents a unique CDR3 protein, reported with the most common genes and DNA among its rows. The V and J calls were not made by the authors but by TCRdb's processing. This sample is represented by about 1.4 million distinct CDR3 sequences; 59% of them were singletons. About 6.3% of the sample comes from the top ten.

Donors were 35 to 40 systemically healthy Caucasian individuals from Russia aged roughly 6 to 90 years. Around 9.7 milliliters of peripheral blood were collected from each donor into EDTA-treated Vacutainer tubes. Ficoll-Paque density-gradient centrifugation was used to isolate PBMCs, with at least 6.5 million obtained per sample. Total RNA was extracted from PBMCs with Trizol reagent, with at least 5 micrograms obtained per sample. Naive CD45RAhigh/CD27high T cell percentages were measured by flow cytometry on a PBMC aliquot from every donor. Worth noting for this clonotype: The antigen it recognizes is unknown. Per-base quality was not reported, and no clone a single base away is much larger than it.

This clonotype was sampled from a man younger than 30 in good health. The sequenced sample consisted of blood.

The CDR3 region has the sequence CAISDPGQGPEQYF. The DNA sequence follows: TGTGCCATCAGTGATCCGGGACAGGGTCCCGAGCAGTACTTC. The chain employs TRBV10-3 and TRBJ2-7; 9 bases in the middle match TRBD1. CDR3 length: 14 amino acids, cysteine to phenylalanine. CDR3 DNA is the only sequence kept; it has 42 bases, read in frame from the first base. The V end gives up 3 bases and the J end 6 bases, leaving 6 bases in the junction not matched to a gene. The germline V gene supplies CDR1 ENHRY and CDR2 SYGVKD.